This T cell receptor beta chain was recorded in a study of blood T cells in healthy people across ages. In germline, CDR1 is DFQATT, CDR2 SNEGSKA (reference sequence). CDR3 length equals 15 residues. Primed by a sample-barcoded 5' primer and a J-beta primer mix, a second PCR proceeded for about 7 to 12 cycles. TCRdb analysed the 5' RACE reads with MiXCR anew, one entry per CDR3 protein. The sample has 600,000 to 800,000 distinct CDR3 sequences, around 20% seen once. The sample holds a few counts of this clonotype. The sample was blood. The chain has TRBV20-1 and TRBJ2-5; maybe TRBD2 (6 bases). Near its end, the DNA agrees better with TRBJ2-1, so the J call may be wrong. The origin of this receptor is an older man in good health. CDR3 nucleotides: TGCAGTGCTAGAGTGGAATCTAGCGTGGCTCGTGAGCAGTTCTTC. Amino acid sequence: CSARVESSVAREQFF.